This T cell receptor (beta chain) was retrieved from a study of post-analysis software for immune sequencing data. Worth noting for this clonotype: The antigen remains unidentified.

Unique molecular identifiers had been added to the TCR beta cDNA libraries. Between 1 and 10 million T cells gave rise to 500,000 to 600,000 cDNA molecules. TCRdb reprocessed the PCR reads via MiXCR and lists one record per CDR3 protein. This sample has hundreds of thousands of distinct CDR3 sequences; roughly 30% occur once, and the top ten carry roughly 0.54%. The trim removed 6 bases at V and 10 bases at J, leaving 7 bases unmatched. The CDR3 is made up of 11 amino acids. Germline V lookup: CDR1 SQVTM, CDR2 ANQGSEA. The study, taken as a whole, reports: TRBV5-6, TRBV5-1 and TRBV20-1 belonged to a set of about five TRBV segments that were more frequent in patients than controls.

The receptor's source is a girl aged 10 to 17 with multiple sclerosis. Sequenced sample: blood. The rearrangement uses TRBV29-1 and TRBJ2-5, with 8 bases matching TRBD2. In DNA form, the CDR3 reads TGCAGCGTGGGACTAGAGGGGATCCAGTACTTC. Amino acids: CSVGLEGIQYF.